The next 21 T cell receptor beta chains were all read from a single sample in a study of blood T cell repertoires in COVID-19 (dated by TCRdb to 2018 to 2021). Preparation of the library involved the immunoSEQ multiplex PCR assay. What TCRdb holds here is the immuneACCESS table cut down to in-frame rearrangements. Part of the clones is not present; checked against another copy, under half of the missing clones reflect an unresolved V gene, and the others are unexplained. Within this sample are 140,000 to 150,000 clones, with approximately 90% of them counted one time only. Around 0.91% of the sample goes to the ten largest clones. The sequencing sample was made of peripheral blood. The receptors originated from a woman aged 50 to 65 with acute or convalescent COVID-19.

This rearrangement joins TRBV3-1 (or the pseudogene TRBV3-2) to TRBJ2-1, with TRBD1 matching 8 bases. The CDR3 extends over 13 amino acids. Unmatched junction bases numbered 9, after V lost 4 bases and J lost 13 bases. Germline V gives CDR1 LGHDT, CDR2 YNNKEL (reference sequence). CDR3 sequence reads: CASSLIDRGGQFF. In DNA, the CDR3 is TGTGCCAGCAGCCTAATCGACAGGGGCGGACAGTTCTTC.

The V call is TRBV24-1, the J call TRBJ2-1, with a weak D call TRBD2 (6 bases). In germline, CDR1 is KGHDR, CDR2 SFDVKD. V was pared by 5 bases and J by 9 bases, with 7 bases between. The CDR3 covers 11 residues. The CDR3 bases are TGTGCCACCAGTGGGGAGGCTGAGCAGTTCTTC. It codes for CATSGEAEQFF.

J is TRBJ2-7 and V is TRBV6-6, with a tentative D call TRBD1 (5 bases). Germline-derived CDR1 and CDR2 are MNHNY and SVGAGI (reference sequence). The ends were cut back, 0 bases at V and 8 bases at J, with 11 bases in the middle. There are 13 residues in the CDR3. The CDR3 here is CASSYSYRSQQYF. The CDR3 DNA follows: TGTGCCAGCAGTTACTCGTACAGGAGTCAGCAGTACTTC.

CDR3 region: CASSIALGGDQPQHF. CDR3 sequence (DNA): TGTGCCAGTAGTATAGCCCTAGGGGGGGATCAGCCCCAGCATTTT. The genes are TRBV19 and TRBJ1-5; maybe TRBD1 (6 bases). The ends were cut back, 1 base at V and 5 bases at J, with 12 bases in the middle. The CDR3 contains 15 residues. The germline V gene encodes CDR1 LNHDA and CDR2 SQIVND (reference sequence).

The V and J genes are TRBV2 and TRBJ1-2; 7 nucleotides match TRBD1. In germline, CDR1 is SNHLY, CDR2 FYNNEI. J lost 6 bases, V lost 6 bases, and 7 bases had no gene match. CDR3 length equals 13 residues. The CDR3 DNA is TGTGCCAGCAGGGGGGACAGTTCCCATGGCTACACCTTC. Encoded protein: CASRGDSSHGYTF.

The chain couples TRBV21-1 to TRBJ1-2. TRBV21-1 represents a pseudogene. CDR3 length equals 12 residues. CDR3: CASTDSPSGYTF. CDR3 nucleotide sequence: TGTGCCAGCACCGACTCCCCCAGTGGCTACACCTTC.

The gene calls are TRBV5-1 and TRBJ2-4; 9 nucleotides match TRBD1. The CDR3 is made up of 16 amino acids. Losses at the gene ends were 4 bases for V and 2 bases for J; bases not matched to a gene: 7. Germline V gene lookup returns CDR1 SGHRS and CDR2 YFSETQ. The CDR3 DNA sequence: TGCGCCAGCAGCGTAACAGGGGGCGAAACCAAAAACATTCAGTACTTC. This sequence encodes CASSVTGGETKNIQYF.

The count of this clone is one. The rearrangement uses TRBV11-2 and TRBJ2-1, with 14 positions matching TRBD2. The CDR3 sequence is 16 residues long. The junction had 8 bases not matched to a gene; V was cut back by 5 bases and J by 8 bases. Germline loops: CDR1 SGHAT, CDR2 FQNNGV. CDR3 DNA sequence: TGTGCCAGCAGCCAGACTAGCGGGGGGGCCAAGTATGAGCAGTTCTTC. It yields the protein CASSQTSGGAKYEQFF.

This clone appeared a few times. The chain is built from TRBV11-2 and TRBJ1-1, with a possible D match to TRBD1 (6 bases). This CDR3 is 12 amino acids long. Germline CDR1 reads SGHAT; CDR2 reads FQNNGV. Trimming left V 5 bases short and J 10 bases short, with 14 bases between. The CDR3 coding sequence is TGTGCCAGCAGCCGGTTTACAGGGATAGCTTTCTTT. This codes for CASSRFTGIAFF. Drawing the rest from reference TRBV11-2 and TRBJ1-1, the complete variable domain is EAGVAQSPRYKIIEKRQSVAFWCNPISGHATLYWYQQILGQGPKLLIQFQNNGVVDDSQLPKDRFSAERLKGVDSTLKIQPAKLEDSAVYLCASSRFTGIAFFGQGTRLTVV.

As regards this clone: The sample holds other DNA sequences that translate to the same CDR3. This chain links TRBV6-5 with TRBJ2-7, with 7 bases that match TRBD1. Germline V gene sequence: CDR1 MNHEY, CDR2 SVGAGI. The CDR3 has 14 residues. V dropped 2 bases and J dropped 0; count of bases not matched to a gene: 1. The CDR3, as DNA: TGTGCCAGCAGTTACGCAGGGGGCTCCTACGAGCAGTACTTC. Protein: CASSYAGGSYEQYF.

The genes are TRBV2 and TRBJ2-1; TRBD2 agrees at 9 bases. After removal of 7 bases from V and 4 bases from J, the junction contained 8 bases not matched to a gene. The CDR3 has 15 amino acids. Germline V gene lookup returns CDR1 SNHLY and CDR2 FYNNEI. CDR3 residues: CASIPPSGDYNEQFF. For the CDR3, the DNA is TGTGCCAGCATTCCCCCTAGCGGGGATTACAATGAGCAGTTCTTC. Variable domain in full (rest from reference TRBV2 and TRBJ2-1): EPEVTQTPSHQVTQMGQEVILRCVPISNHLYFYWYRQILGQKVEFLVSFYNNEISEKSEIFDDQFSVERPDGSNFTLKIRSTKLEDSAMYFCASIPPSGDYNEQFFGPGTRLTVL.

V gene TRBV6-2 or TRBV6-3 combines with J gene TRBJ2-7; 14 nucleotides align to TRBD2. This CDR3 is 18 amino acids long. The ends lost 0 bases at V and 5 bases at J; junction bases unmatched: 9. CDR1 MNHEY and CDR2 SVGEGT come from the germline V gene. The CDR3 sequence is CASSYSGLAGEVPDEQYF. As DNA, the CDR3 is TGTGCCAGCAGTTACTCGGGACTAGCGGGAGAGGTTCCGGACGAGCAGTACTTC.

The chain couples TRBV15 to TRBJ2-2; 7 positions agree with TRBD1. After removal of 0 bases from V and 5 bases from J, the junction contained 6 bases not matched to a gene. The CDR3 length is 16 residues. Germline assignment: CDR1 LNHNV and CDR2 YYDKDF (reference sequence). The CDR3 DNA reads TGTGCCACCAGCAGAGAAACAGGGGTGAGGACCGGGGAGCTGTTTTTT. It is translated as CATSRETGVRTGELFF.

The rearrangement uses TRBV3-1 (or the pseudogene TRBV3-2) and TRBJ2-7; 7 bases line up with TRBD2. The germline gives CDR1 LGHDT, CDR2 YNNKEL (reference sequence). The CDR3 sequence is 16 residues long. J lost 5 bases, V lost 4 bases, and 14 bases had no gene match. In DNA form, the CDR3 reads TGTGCCAGCAGCCTGGGCCGGGCGGGAGAGTTCCACGAGCAGTACTTC. Translating it yields CASSLGRAGEFHEQYF.

The chain couples TRBV19 to TRBJ1-2, with TRBD1 as a possible D gene (5 bases). Trimming cost V 11 bases and J 6 bases, with 28 bases left between them. Germline V CDR1 and CDR2: LNHDA, SQIVND (reference sequence). The CDR3 is 16 residues long. CDR3 protein: CAVRGSTRQGRNGYTF. DNA for the CDR3: TGTGCCGTAAGGGGCTCCACCAGGCAGGGCCGTAATGGCTACACCTTC.

The J gene is TRBJ2-5, the V gene TRBV24-1, with TRBD1 matching over 12 bases. V shed 4 bases, J shed 5 bases, and the junction held 4 bases outside the gene matches. This CDR3 is built from 15 residues. Germline CDR1 reads KGHDR; CDR2 reads SFDVKD. CDR3 in DNA: TGTGCCACCAGTGAGGGACAGGGGGCGAGGGAGACCCAGTACTTC. Encoded protein: CATSEGQGARETQYF.

The chain joins TRBV2 to TRBJ1-3; D ambiguous. V lost 6 bases and J lost 0, with 12 bases in between. The CDR3 has 15 residues. Per the germline V gene, CDR1 is SNHLY and CDR2 is FYNNEI. The CDR3 spells CASRARADSGNTIYF. CDR3 DNA: TGTGCCAGCAGAGCGCGGGCCGACTCTGGAAACACCATATATTTT.

The V call is TRBV5-4, the J call TRBJ2-7; possible D gene TRBD1, 6 bases. The CDR3 is 14 residues long. Germline V gene lookup returns CDR1 SGHNT and CDR2 YYREEE (reference sequence). Deletions cut 0 bases from V and 2 bases from J, with 9 bases between. CDR3 region: CASSLGTDPYEQYF. For the CDR3, the DNA is TGTGCCAGCAGCTTGGGGACAGATCCCTACGAGCAGTACTTC.

V usage is TRBV4-1 and J usage is TRBJ2-1; a possible D gene is TRBD2 (6 bases). Trimming removed 4 bases from V and 9 bases from J, with 16 bases in between. The CDR3 has 14 residues. Looked up from germline, CDR1 is MGHRA and CDR2 is YSYEKL. Here the CDR3 DNA reads TGCGCCAGCAGCCTCCCCCAGACCGGGGGTGAGCAGTTCTTC. Protein: CASSLPQTGGEQFF.

This chain connects TRBV6-1 to TRBJ1-2, with D maybe TRBD1 (5 bases). Germline V gene sequence: CDR1 MNHNS, CDR2 SASEGT. The CDR3 length is 14 residues. V lost 2 bases to trimming and J lost 6 bases, with 13 bases between them. The CDR3 here is CASSEYGGGDGYTF. The DNA for the CDR3 is TGTGCCAGCAGTGAATACGGGGGAGGGGATGGCTACACCTTC.

The chain employs TRBV4-2 and TRBJ2-7; 7 bases map to TRBD2. CDR3 length equals 15 residues. V shed 4 bases and J 1 base; nucleotides not matched to a gene: 7. Germline V gene data show CDR1 as LGHNA and CDR2 as YNFKEQ. CDR3 protein: CASSRSGSISYEQYF. CDR3 DNA sequence: TGTGCCAGCAGCCGTAGCGGGTCGATTTCCTACGAGCAGTACTTC.